A selection of T cell receptor beta chains follows, all from one sample in a study of blood T cells in healthy people across ages. MiXCR was run by TCRdb on the 5' RACE reads, yielding one entry per CDR3 protein. Of 600,000 to 1,000,000 distinct CDR3 sequences in the sample, 55% to 70% were seen once. Source material: blood. The receptor source for this set is a man aged 25-45 years in good health. Both conserved end residues are part of each CDR3. The order of the fields is clone size, D gene, J gene, V gene, CDR3 DNA, CDR3 protein. The D gene is left open where the match is weak. A row's size may be missing; if present it is once, few, many or a size class.

clone size: NA
D gene: TRBD1
J gene: TRBJ2-5
V gene: TRBV12-3/TRBV12-4
CDR3 DNA: TGTGCCAGCAGACCCCGGGACAGCGCTCAAGAGACCCAGTACTTC
CDR3 protein: CASRPRDSAQETQYF

clone size: NA
D gene: TRBD2
J gene: TRBJ2-1
V gene: TRBV7-2
CDR3 DNA: TGTGCCAGCAGCGTGGAGCGGGAGGGCCAAGCGTTCTTC
CDR3 protein: CASSVEREGQAFF

clone size: few
D gene: NA
J gene: TRBJ2-6
V gene: TRBV7-2
CDR3 DNA: TGTGCCAGCAGCTTATCCTGGGGGCGTAGCTCTGGGGCCAACGTCCTGACTTTC
CDR3 protein: CASSLSWGRSSGANVLTF

clone size: NA
D gene: TRBD1
J gene: TRBJ1-2
V gene: TRBV4-3
CDR3 DNA: TGCGCCAGCAGCCAAGACGGGAAGACAGGGGGATTTTATGGCTACACCTTC
CDR3 protein: CASSQDGKTGGFYGYTF

clone size: NA
D gene: NA
J gene: TRBJ1-1
V gene: TRBV6-2/TRBV6-3
CDR3 DNA: TGTGCCAGCAGTTACGGCCGGGCGGGAGTAAAGACTGAAGCTTTCTTT
CDR3 protein: CASSYGRAGVKTEAFF

clone size: few
D gene: NA
J gene: TRBJ2-7
V gene: TRBV29-1
CDR3 DNA: TGCAGCGTTTACGGGACAAACTACGAGCAGTACTTC
CDR3 protein: CSVYGTNYEQYF

clone size: NA
D gene: NA
J gene: TRBJ2-1
V gene: TRBV7-9
CDR3 DNA: TGTGCCAGCAGCTTAGAGGGGGGGACGAGAGAGCAGTTCTTC
CDR3 protein: CASSLEGGTREQFF

clone size: NA
D gene: NA
J gene: TRBJ1-1
V gene: TRBV29-1
CDR3 DNA: TGCAGCGTTGATGAAACAACCGCGGCTTTCTTT
CDR3 protein: CSVDETTAAFF

clone size: NA
D gene: NA
J gene: TRBJ1-1
V gene: TRBV20-1
CDR3 DNA: TGCAGTGCTAGAGATCCCCGTGGAGGTTGGAACACTGAAGCTTTCTTT
CDR3 protein: CSARDPRGGWNTEAFF

clone size: NA
D gene: NA
J gene: TRBJ2-7
V gene: TRBV7-2
CDR3 DNA: TGTGCCAGCAGCTTTATGAGCTCCTACGAGCAGTACTTC
CDR3 protein: CASSFMSSYEQYF

clone size: once
D gene: NA
J gene: TRBJ1-1
V gene: TRBV9
CDR3 DNA: TGTGCCAGCAGCCTCGGGGGGGCCCTAGTCGCTGAAGCTTTCTTT
CDR3 protein: CASSLGGALVAEAFF

clone size: NA
D gene: NA
J gene: TRBJ2-7
V gene: TRBV28
CDR3 DNA: TGTGCCAGCAGTTTACCCCCCAGAACGCCAACCTACGAGCAGTACTTC
CDR3 protein: CASSLPPRTPTYEQYF

clone size: NA
D gene: NA
J gene: TRBJ1-2
V gene: TRBV7-9
CDR3 DNA: TGTGCCAGCAGTAGAACAGGGCTGGCTAACACCTTC
CDR3 protein: CASSRTGLANTF

clone size: NA
D gene: NA
J gene: TRBJ2-5
V gene: TRBV12-3/TRBV12-4
CDR3 DNA: TGTGCCAGCAGTTTTGTCCAACAGGAGACCCAGTACTTC
CDR3 protein: CASSFVQQETQYF

clone size: NA
D gene: TRBD2
J gene: TRBJ2-1
V gene: TRBV11-2
CDR3 DNA: TGTGCCAGCAGCTTAAAAGCGGGGGGTCCCCTCAACAATGAGCAGTTCTTC
CDR3 protein: CASSLKAGGPLNNEQFF

clone size: NA
D gene: TRBD2
J gene: TRBJ2-7
V gene: TRBV20-1
CDR3 DNA: TGCAGTGCTGGAATAGCGGGAGGGCCCGAGCAGTACTTC
CDR3 protein: CSAGIAGGPEQYF

clone size: few
D gene: NA
J gene: TRBJ2-7
V gene: TRBV7-2
CDR3 DNA: TGTGCCAGCAGCTTAGGATTCCAGGGCTACGAGCAGTACTTC
CDR3 protein: CASSLGFQGYEQYF

clone size: few
D gene: NA
J gene: TRBJ2-7
V gene: TRBV7-2
CDR3 DNA: TGTGCCAGCAGCTCTAGGGAGATCCAGTACTTC
CDR3 protein: CASSSREIQYF

clone size: few
D gene: NA
J gene: TRBJ2-7
V gene: TRBV20-1
CDR3 DNA: TGCAGTGCTAGCGGCAGCTCCTCTTACGAGCAGTACTTC
CDR3 protein: CSASGSSSYEQYF

clone size: NA
D gene: NA
J gene: TRBJ2-5
V gene: TRBV7-2
CDR3 DNA: TGTGCCAGCAGCTCCTACAGTTCGGGGACCCAGTACTTC
CDR3 protein: CASSSYSSGTQYF

clone size: NA
D gene: NA
J gene: TRBJ1-2
V gene: TRBV27
CDR3 DNA: TGTGCCAGCAGGCCGACGGGCGGCTTCTATGGCTACACCTTC
CDR3 protein: CASRPTGGFYGYTF

clone size: few
D gene: NA
J gene: TRBJ1-2
V gene: TRBV29-1
CDR3 DNA: TGCAGCGCCCCAAGAGAGGGTAACTATGGCTACACCTTC
CDR3 protein: CSAPREGNYGYTF

clone size: NA
D gene: TRBD1
J gene: TRBJ2-7
V gene: TRBV7-8
CDR3 DNA: TGTGCCAGCAGCTTAGCGGGACAGGGAGGCTACGAGCAGTACTTC
CDR3 protein: CASSLAGQGGYEQYF

clone size: NA
D gene: NA
J gene: TRBJ1-1
V gene: TRBV6-5
CDR3 DNA: TGTGCCAGCAGTATACAGGGAAGACAAGCTTTCTTT
CDR3 protein: CASSIQGRQAFF

clone size: few
D gene: NA
J gene: TRBJ2-1
V gene: TRBV27
CDR3 DNA: TGTGCCAGCAGGAGGGACCCCCGGGAGCAGTTCTTC
CDR3 protein: CASRRDPREQFF

clone size: NA
D gene: NA
J gene: TRBJ2-3
V gene: TRBV10-3
CDR3 DNA: TGTGCCATTCGGGGGTCAGGCGGCACAGATACGCAGTATTTT
CDR3 protein: CAIRGSGGTDTQYF

clone size: NA
D gene: TRBD2
J gene: TRBJ2-1
V gene: TRBV5-1
CDR3 DNA: TGCGCCAGCAGCTTCAGAGCGGGGGCGAACAATGAGCAGTTCTTC
CDR3 protein: CASSFRAGANNEQFF

clone size: NA
D gene: NA
J gene: TRBJ2-7
V gene: TRBV5-6
CDR3 DNA: TGTGCCAGCAGCGTGGGGGGGCCCTACGAGCAGTACTTC
CDR3 protein: CASSVGGPYEQYF

clone size: NA
D gene: TRBD2
J gene: TRBJ2-2
V gene: TRBV29-1
CDR3 DNA: TGCAGCGTCTGGCGGGAGGCCTCTAAGGTCGGGGAGCTGTTTTTT
CDR3 protein: CSVWREASKVGELFF

clone size: once
D gene: NA
J gene: TRBJ2-7
V gene: TRBV20-1
CDR3 DNA: TGCAGTGCTAGCCGTCTTGGGGCCTACGAGCAGTACTTC
CDR3 protein: CSASRLGAYEQYF

clone size: NA
D gene: NA
J gene: TRBJ1-2
V gene: TRBV5-1
CDR3 DNA: TGCGCCAGCAGCCGTTCGAACCTCGACTATGGCTACACCTTC
CDR3 protein: CASSRSNLDYGYTF

clone size: NA
D gene: NA
J gene: TRBJ1-2
V gene: TRBV7-8
CDR3 DNA: TGTGCCAGCAGCAGACCCTCTGGGAGGGGGGATCCTAAAGCCGGATGGTATAACTATGGCTACACCTTC
CDR3 protein: CASSRPSGRGDPKAGWYNYGYTF

clone size: NA
D gene: NA
J gene: TRBJ2-1
V gene: TRBV12-3/TRBV12-4
CDR3 DNA: TGTGCCAGCAGCTCCACGTGGGGTCCAGAAGATGAGCAGTTCTTC
CDR3 protein: CASSSTWGPEDEQFF